This T cell receptor (beta chain) was sequenced during a study of blood T cell repertoires in COVID-19. At the level of the study: Whether acute or convalescent, the COVID-19 samples came from the United States, Italy and Spain.

In the source study's methods: Amplification of reference gene primers was used by the study to estimate nucleated cell counts. The repertoire was sequenced with immunoSEQ multiplex PCR; TCRdb's copy has only in-frame clones and lacks some. V and J calls and clone size are given by that table; D and trimming were obtained from the DNA. Among roughly 150,000 clones listed, over 75% were seen once. V was shortened by 2 bases and J by 9 bases, with 25 bases between the two germline ends. The germline CDR1 and CDR2 sequences are LGHDT and YNNKEL (reference sequence). The CDR3 has 17 amino acids. This clone was seen a handful of times. Recruits, aged about 18 to 95 years, lived in 20 to 30 US areas. Donors in Cohort 3 who had recovered were those with two negative PCRs, healthcare professional clearance, or resolution of their symptoms.

This chain uses TRBV3-1 (or the pseudogene TRBV3-2) with TRBJ2-5; tentative D call: TRBD2 (6 bases). The sample comprised PBMCs or T cells enriched from blood (not recorded which). This TCR was recovered from a man between 35 and 55 years old who had recovered from COVID-19. This CDR3 reads CASSQFGGGPSSGAQYF. CDR3 sequence (DNA): TGTGCCAGCAGCCAATTTGGTGGGGGACCCAGCTCGGGGGCCCAGTACTTC.